A selection of T cell receptor beta chains follows, all from one sample in a study of T-cell memory formation after mild COVID-19. TCRdb recomputed calls from the 5' RACE reads with MiXCR, one row per CDR3 protein. The sample records 300,000 or so distinct CDR3 sequences, about a sixth being singletons. Sample: PBMCs or a T cell subset sorted from them (not recorded which). All receptors come from a man between 18 and 29 years old who had mild COVID-19 (a few samples of this study predate the infection). Cell type and time point are not known. CDR3s include the opening cysteine and the closing phenylalanine or tryptophan. A D gene is named only where the DNA matches it firmly. Some rows have no size entry. The others give once, few or many, or a class for an expanded clone.

d_call	v_call	j_call	clone_size	cdr3_aa	cdr3_nt
.	TRBV7-3	TRBJ2-1	few	CASSLTPGSLYNEQFF	TGTGCCAGCAGCTTAACTCCGGGGAGCCTCTACAATGAGCAGTTCTTC
TRBD1	TRBV12-3/TRBV12-4	TRBJ1-5	once	CASSLLDRGDQPQHF	TGTGCCAGCAGTCTCCTAGACAGGGGAGATCAGCCCCAGCATTTT
TRBD1	TRBV27	TRBJ2-2	.	CASSLSDRAGAGELFF	TGTGCCAGCAGTTTATCGGACAGGGCGGGTGCCGGGGAGCTGTTTTTT
.	TRBV3-1	TRBJ2-5	.	CASSLSGSETQYF	TGTGCCAGCAGCCTTAGCGGCTCTGAGACCCAGTACTTC
.	TRBV6-5	TRBJ1-5	.	CASSSLRRGNQPQHF	TGTGCCAGCAGTTCCCTTCGGAGGGGCAATCAGCCCCAGCATTTT
TRBD1	TRBV4-1	TRBJ1-1	many	CASSQEGQGVTEAFF	TGCGCCAGCAGCCAAGAAGGTCAGGGGGTTACTGAAGCTTTCTTT
.	TRBV27	TRBJ1-5	.	CASSLGWPGFGNQPQHF	TGTGCCAGCAGTTTAGGGTGGCCAGGGTTCGGGAATCAGCCCCAGCATTTT
.	TRBV6-2/TRBV6-3	TRBJ2-1	few	CASRLTVGEQFF	TGTGCCAGCAGACTCACCGTAGGTGAGCAGTTCTTC
TRBD1	TRBV20-1	TRBJ1-1	few	CSAGTGGGGTEAFF	TGCAGTGCAGGTACAGGGGGCGGTGGCACTGAAGCTTTCTTT
TRBD1	TRBV4-3	TRBJ2-7	.	CASSPRDRGEQYF	TGCGCCAGCAGCCCCCGGGACAGGGGCGAGCAGTACTTC
.	TRBV6-2/TRBV6-3	TRBJ2-1	.	CASSYSKFFYNEQFF	TGTGCCAGCAGTTACTCGAAGTTCTTTTACAATGAGCAGTTCTTC
TRBD1	TRBV2	TRBJ1-2	many	CASLYLGQSYGYTF	TGTGCCAGCCTTTATTTGGGACAGAGCTATGGCTACACCTTC
TRBD1	TRBV2	TRBJ2-2	few	CASSSTGEAGELFF	TGTGCCAGCAGCTCGACAGGGGAGGCCGGGGAGCTGTTTTTT
TRBD1	TRBV20-1	TRBJ2-2	few	CSAPDRATGELFF	TGCAGTGCGCCGGACAGGGCCACCGGGGAGCTGTTTTTT
.	TRBV20-1	TRBJ1-2	few	CSARTFYGYTF	TGCAGTGCTAGAACTTTCTATGGCTACACCTTC
TRBD1	TRBV20-1	TRBJ1-5	.	CSATGTGNQPQHF	TGCAGTGCTACCGGGACAGGGAATCAGCCCCAGCATTTT
.	TRBV3-1	TRBJ2-2	few	CASSQGPATGELFF	TGTGCCAGCAGCCAAGGACCGGCCACCGGGGAGCTGTTTTTT
TRBD2	TRBV4-1	TRBJ2-1	.	CASSQSGGHYNEQFF	TGCGCCAGCAGCCAAAGCGGGGGTCACTACAATGAGCAGTTCTTC
TRBD1	TRBV6-2/TRBV6-3	TRBJ1-1	once	CASSHDRGSNTEAFF	TGTGCCAGCAGTCACGACAGGGGCTCGAACACTGAAGCTTTCTTT
.	TRBV9	TRBJ2-1	many	CASSVERSSYNEQFF	TGTGCCAGCAGCGTAGAGCGGAGCTCCTACAATGAGCAGTTCTTC
.	TRBV5-1	TRBJ2-5	few	CASSTGRAPSGPQETQYF	TGCGCCAGCAGCACAGGACGGGCCCCAAGTGGGCCCCAAGAGACCCAGTACTTC
TRBD2	TRBV5-6	TRBJ2-3	few	CASSLVRGGPYRTDTQYF	TGTGCCAGCAGCTTGGTGCGGGGGGGCCCCTATCGCACAGATACGCAGTATTTT
.	TRBV12-3/TRBV12-4	TRBJ1-4	few	CASTLGQGEKLFF	TGTGCCAGCACCCTCGGTCAGGGAGAAAAACTGTTTTTT
TRBD2	TRBV7-2	TRBJ2-5	many	CASSFGDYETQYF	TGTGCCAGCAGCTTCGGGGACTACGAGACCCAGTACTTC
.	TRBV4-3	TRBJ1-1	.	CASSQNPVMNTEAFF	TGCGCCAGCAGCCAGAACCCTGTGATGAACACTGAAGCTTTCTTT
TRBD2	TRBV4-1	TRBJ2-2	few	CASSQDRRGIGELFF	TGCGCCAGCAGCCAAGACAGGCGGGGGATCGGGGAGCTGTTTTTT
TRBD1	TRBV2	TRBJ2-5	.	CASSEIQGQYF	TGTGCCAGCAGTGAGATACAGGGGCAGTACTTC
TRBD1	TRBV7-2	TRBJ1-3	few	CASSRTGDVGNTIYF	TGTGCCAGCAGCCGGACAGGGGACGTCGGAAACACCATATATTTT
.	TRBV4-3	TRBJ2-7	few	CASSHSPGNEQYF	TGCGCCAGCAGCCATAGTCCCGGGAACGAGCAGTACTTC
.	TRBV4-2	TRBJ1-3	few	CASSQSDGNTIYF	TGTGCCAGCAGCCAATCGGACGGAAACACCATATATTTT
.	TRBV18	TRBJ2-3	.	CASSPAQGSADTQYF	TGTGCCAGCTCACCCGCTCAGGGGTCCGCAGATACGCAGTATTTT
.	TRBV7-6	TRBJ2-5	.	CASAWWEETQYF	TGTGCCAGCGCGTGGTGGGAAGAGACCCAGTACTTC
.	TRBV4-1	TRBJ1-1	.	CASSQDYPGNTEAFF	TGCGCCAGCAGCCAAGATTATCCAGGGAATACTGAAGCTTTCTTT
.	TRBV7-6	TRBJ2-1	.	CASSGSQGTNEQFF	TGTGCCAGCAGCGGCAGTCAGGGAACTAATGAGCAGTTCTTC
.	TRBV5-1	TRBJ2-3	.	CASSLDSPDTQYF	TGCGCCAGCAGCTTGGATTCCCCAGATACGCAGTATTTT
TRBD1	TRBV4-1	TRBJ1-2	.	CASSQEGDGDRGYGYTF	TGCGCCAGCAGCCAAGAGGGGGATGGGGACAGGGGTTATGGCTACACCTTC
.	TRBV7-2	TRBJ2-2	few	CASNSQTAGTGELFF	TGTGCCAGTAACTCACAGACCGCGGGCACCGGGGAGCTGTTTTTT
.	TRBV4-3	TRBJ2-5	.	CASSQGVGQETQYF	TGCGCCAGCAGCCAAGGCGTGGGGCAAGAGACCCAGTACTTC
TRBD1	TRBV2	TRBJ2-3	few	CASSGQEVDTQYF	TGTGCCAGCAGCGGACAGGAGGTAGATACGCAGTATTTT
.	TRBV12-3/TRBV12-4	TRBJ1-1	.	CATRGDGTEAFF	TGTGCCACCAGGGGTGACGGCACTGAAGCTTTCTTT
.	TRBV7-2	TRBJ1-2	.	CASSPPSAFNYGYTF	TGTGCCAGCAGCCCGCCTTCAGCGTTTAACTATGGCTACACCTTC
TRBD2	TRBV6-2/TRBV6-3	TRBJ2-7	few	CASKEIAGLYEQYF	TGTGCCAGCAAGGAAATAGCGGGACTTTACGAGCAGTACTTC
.	TRBV7-2	TRBJ1-1	few	CASSFRHTNTEAFF	TGTGCCAGCAGCTTCCGTCACACGAACACTGAAGCTTTCTTT
TRBD1	TRBV5-1	TRBJ1-6	once	CASSPDRVNSPIHF	TGCGCCAGCAGCCCGGACAGGGTCAATTCACCCATCCACTTT
TRBD1	TRBV7-8	TRBJ1-1	.	CASSPLTGLGTEAFF	TGTGCCAGCAGCCCCCTGACAGGGCTGGGCACTGAAGCTTTCTTT
.	TRBV12-3/TRBV12-4	TRBJ2-7	few	CASSLGDGGKQYF	TGTGCCAGCAGTTTAGGGGATGGGGGGAAGCAGTACTTC
.	TRBV6-5	TRBJ1-5	.	CASSSKGGQPQHF	TGTGCCAGCAGTTCGAAGGGAGGACAGCCCCAGCATTTT
TRBD1	TRBV12-3/TRBV12-4	TRBJ2-7	.	CASSLGGRSYEQYF	TGTGCCAGCAGCCTAGGGGGCCGTTCCTACGAGCAGTACTTC
.	TRBV5-1	TRBJ2-3	few	CASSSDGIGDTQYF	TGCGCCAGCAGCTCGGACGGGATCGGAGATACGCAGTATTTT